The next 9 T cell receptor beta chains were all read from a single sample in a study of blood T cell repertoires in COVID-19. Clones were read by immunoSEQ multiplex PCR, and TCRdb kept only the in-frame ones, dropping some. There are tens of thousands of clones in the sample; approximately 83% occur only once, and 25% to 30% lies in the top ten. The sequencing input was peripheral blood. The receptors were gathered from an elderly woman with COVID-19, enrolled during active disease.

The table lists this clone with a count of one. The J gene is TRBJ1-2, the V gene TRBV19; no reliable D call. This CDR3 has 16 amino acids. Germline V gives CDR1 LNHDA, CDR2 SQIVND (reference sequence). Trimming took 4 bases from V and 0 from J, leaving 15 bases between them. CDR3 coding DNA: TGTGCCAGTAGTACCCGCGCAGACTTAGCTAACTATGGCTACACCTTC. Encoded protein: CASSTRADLANYGYTF.

This CDR3 reads CASSEVTGVVQPQHF. The CDR3 bases are TGTGCCAGCAGTGAAGTGACAGGGGTCGTTCAGCCCCAGCATTTT. This rearrangement joins TRBV6-1 to TRBJ1-5; 8 nucleotides match TRBD1. Looked up from germline, CDR1 is MNHNS and CDR2 is SASEGT. Trimming at V came to 1 base and at J to 6 bases, leaving 5 bases not matched to a gene. The CDR3 sequence is 15 residues long.

The chain couples TRBV5-1 to TRBJ1-1, with a possible D match to TRBD1 (6 bases). The CDR3 length is 16 residues. V lost 4 bases to trimming and J lost 1 base, with 17 bases between them. Germline V gene data show CDR1 as SGHRS and CDR2 as YFSETQ. The CDR3 loop is CASSAQGMGGNTEAFF. CDR3 sequence (DNA): TGCGCCAGCAGCGCCCAGGGGATGGGTGGGAACACTGAAGCTTTCTTT.

J is TRBJ1-6 and V is TRBV19, with 7 bases fitting TRBD1. The length of the CDR3 is 14 residues. The V and J ends lost 6 bases and 5 bases, in that order; junction bases with no gene match: 4. CDR1 is LNHDA and CDR2 is SQIVND in the germline V gene (reference sequence). CDR3 DNA: TGTGCCAGTAGGACCCAGGGGGATAATTCACCCCTCCACTTT. It translates to CASRTQGDNSPLHF.

The chain links TRBV4-2 to TRBJ1-1, with D tentatively TRBD1 (5 bases). The ends were cut back, 1 base at V and 1 base at J, with 16 bases in the middle. Germline CDR1 reads LGHNA; CDR2 reads YNFKEQ. The CDR3 runs 17 residues. CDR3 bases: TGTGCCAGCAGCCAAGTCTCGCAGGGAAAGGGGAACACTGAAGCTTTCTTT. It yields the protein CASSQVSQGKGNTEAFF.

The chain combines TRBV29-1 with TRBJ2-5; D is undetermined. Germline V CDR1 and CDR2: SQVTM, ANQGSEA. V was pared by 4 bases and J by 2 bases, with 5 bases between. This CDR3 comprises 11 residues. The CDR3 loop reads CSVAQQETQYF. CDR3 DNA sequence: TGCAGCGTTGCCCAGCAAGAGACCCAGTACTTC.

J is TRBJ2-5 and V is TRBV6-1, with D uncertain. The V and J ends lost 1 base and 0 bases respectively, with 9 bases between them. The CDR3 consists of 15 residues. Germline V gene lookup returns CDR1 MNHNS and CDR2 SASEGT. The CDR3 DNA follows: TGTGCCAGCAGTGAAGACGGGTGGTACCAAGAGACCCAGTACTTC. Protein sequence: CASSEDGWYQETQYF.

The chain uses TRBV6-5 and TRBJ2-1; 12 bases line up with TRBD2. Germline CDR1 is MNHEY and CDR2 is SVGAGI. Germline trimming cut 6 bases from V and 4 bases from J; bases unmatched to any gene: 4. CDR3 size: 15 residues. The CDR3 reads CASSPLAGGYNEQFF. The CDR3 DNA reads TGTGCCAGCAGCCCGCTAGCGGGGGGGTACAATGAGCAGTTCTTC.

The chain uses TRBV6-2 or TRBV6-3 and TRBJ1-1; D might be TRBD1 (6 bases). The CDR3 has 15 amino acids. Looked up from germline, CDR1 is MNHEY and CDR2 is SVGEGT. Deletions cut 2 bases from V and 8 bases from J, with 18 bases between. The CDR3 bases are TGTGCCAGCAGTTACCCAACCTCCTACAGGGTCGAAGCTTTCTTT. It codes for CASSYPTSYRVEAFF.